Sequencing of this TCR beta chain was carried out in a study of OX40 agonist ivuxolimab in advanced cancers. TCRdb keeps only in-frame clones here, not all; method: immunoSEQ multiplex PCR. The sample shows around 84,000 clones, over 85% of them seen only once. The CDR3 is 12 amino acids. CDR1 is GTSNPN, CDR2 SVGIG, per germline (reference sequence). The V end was cut by 7 bases, the J end by 5 bases, with 11 bases between. Material: CD4+ or CD8+ T cells sorted from blood, obtained in a trial of the OX40 agonist ivuxolimab. The gene calls are TRBV30 and TRBJ1-4; D may be TRBD1 (6 bases). This TCR was sampled from an adult with an advanced solid tumor such as melanoma, head and neck, liver or kidney cancer. CDR3 sequence reads: CAFSRGNEKLFF. The CDR3 DNA is TGTGCCTTCTCCAGGGGAAATGAAAAACTGTTTTTT.